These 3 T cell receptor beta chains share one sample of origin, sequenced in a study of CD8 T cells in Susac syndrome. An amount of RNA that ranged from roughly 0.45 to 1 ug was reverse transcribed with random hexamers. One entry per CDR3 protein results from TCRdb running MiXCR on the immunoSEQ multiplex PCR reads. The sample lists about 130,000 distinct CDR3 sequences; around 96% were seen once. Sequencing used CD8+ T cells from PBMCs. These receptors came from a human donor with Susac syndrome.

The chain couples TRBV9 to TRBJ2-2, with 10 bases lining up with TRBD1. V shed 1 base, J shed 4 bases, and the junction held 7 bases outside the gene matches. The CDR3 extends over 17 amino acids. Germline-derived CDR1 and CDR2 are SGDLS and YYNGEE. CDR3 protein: CASSVRMTGGLTGELFF. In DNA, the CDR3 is TGTGCCAGCAGCGTACGAATGACAGGGGGCCTCACCGGGGAGCTGTTTTTT.

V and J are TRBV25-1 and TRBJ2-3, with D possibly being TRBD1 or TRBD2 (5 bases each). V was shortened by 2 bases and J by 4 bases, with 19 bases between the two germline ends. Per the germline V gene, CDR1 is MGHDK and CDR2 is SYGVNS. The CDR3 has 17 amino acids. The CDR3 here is CASSEPMAFLGADTQYF. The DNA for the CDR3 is TGTGCCAGCAGTGAACCCATGGCGTTCTTGGGGGCAGATACGCAGTATTTT.

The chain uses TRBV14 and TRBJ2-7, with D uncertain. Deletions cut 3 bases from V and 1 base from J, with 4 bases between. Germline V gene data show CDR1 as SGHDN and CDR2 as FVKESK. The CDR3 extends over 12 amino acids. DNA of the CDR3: TGTGCCAGCAGCCAGGGATCCTACGAGCAGTACTTC. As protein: CASSQGSYEQYF. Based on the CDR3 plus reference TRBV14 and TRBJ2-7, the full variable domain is EAGVTQFPSHSVIEKGQTVTLRCDPISGHDNLYWYRRVMGKEIKFLLHFVKESKQDESGMPNNRFLAERTGGTYSTLKVQPAELEDSGVYFCASSQGSYEQYFGPGTRLTVT.